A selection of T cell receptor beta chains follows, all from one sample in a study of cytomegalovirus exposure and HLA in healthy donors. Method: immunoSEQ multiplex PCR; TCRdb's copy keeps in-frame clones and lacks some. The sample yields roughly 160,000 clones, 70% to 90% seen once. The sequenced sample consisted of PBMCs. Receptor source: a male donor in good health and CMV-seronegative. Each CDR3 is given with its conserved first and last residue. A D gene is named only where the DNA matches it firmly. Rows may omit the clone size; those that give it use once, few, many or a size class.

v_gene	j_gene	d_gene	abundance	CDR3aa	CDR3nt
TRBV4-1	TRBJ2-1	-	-	CASSQGGRVLYNEQFF	TGCGCCAGCAGCCAAGGAGGCAGGGTTCTCTACAATGAGCAGTTCTTC
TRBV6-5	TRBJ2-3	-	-	CASPGQVSTDTQYF	TGTGCCAGCCCTGGGCAGGTGAGCACAGATACGCAGTATTTT
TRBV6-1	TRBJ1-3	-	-	CASSEAGTSGNTIYF	TGTGCCAGCAGTGAAGCCGGGACATCTGGAAACACCATATATTTT
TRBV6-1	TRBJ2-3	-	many	CASSEAGGPSGFADTQYF	TGTGCCAGCAGTGAAGCGGGGGGTCCGTCAGGCTTTGCAGATACGCAGTATTTT
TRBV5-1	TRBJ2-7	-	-	CASSWTIAGNGKEQYF	TGCGCCAGCAGCTGGACCATCGCGGGGAATGGTAAGGAGCAGTACTTC
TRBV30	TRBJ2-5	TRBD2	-	CAWSGTSRRAAEETQYF	TGTGCCTGGAGTGGGACTAGCCGCCGCGCTGCTGAAGAGACCCAGTACTTC
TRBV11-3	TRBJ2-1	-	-	CASSPGSGSYNEQFF	TGTGCCAGCAGCCCGGGGTCGGGGTCCTACAATGAGCAGTTCTTC
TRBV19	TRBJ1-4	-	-	CASSIGTGSKEKLFF	TGTGCCAGTAGTATAGGAACAGGGTCTAAAGAAAAACTGTTTTTT
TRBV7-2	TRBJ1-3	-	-	CASSLALPGAGNTIYF	TGTGCCAGCAGCTTAGCCTTGCCGGGAGCTGGAAACACCATATATTTT
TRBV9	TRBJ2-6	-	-	CASSRDFLSSGANVLTF	TGTGCCAGCAGTCGGGATTTTCTGAGCTCTGGGGCCAACGTCCTGACTTTC
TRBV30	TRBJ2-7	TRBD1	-	CAWKTLQGVQYF	TGTGCCTGGAAAACCCTGCAGGGGGTGCAGTACTTC
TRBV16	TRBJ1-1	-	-	CASSQSSAITEAFF	TGTGCCAGCAGCCAATCATCTGCTATCACTGAAGCTTTCTTT
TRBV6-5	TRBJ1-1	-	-	CASSYSPGDTEAFF	TGTGCCAGCAGTTATTCTCCAGGGGACACTGAAGCTTTCTTT
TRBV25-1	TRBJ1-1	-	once	CASSIAGGGYTEAFF	TGTGCCAGCAGTATCGCCGGGGGGGGCTACACTGAAGCTTTCTTT
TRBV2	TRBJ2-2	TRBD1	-	CASRGGQGRDTGELFF	TGTGCCAGCAGAGGAGGACAGGGAAGGGACACCGGGGAGCTGTTTTTT
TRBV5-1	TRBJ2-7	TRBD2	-	CASSLGTSGTEQYF	TGCGCCAGCAGCTTGGGGACTAGCGGGACCGAGCAGTACTTC
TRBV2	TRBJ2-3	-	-	CASPTRTVAPTDTQYF	TGTGCCAGCCCCACGAGGACAGTTGCCCCCACAGATACGCAGTATTTT
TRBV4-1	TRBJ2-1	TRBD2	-	CASSQVGTSGSRYNEQFF	TGCGCCAGCAGCCAAGTCGGGACTAGCGGGAGTAGATACAATGAGCAGTTCTTC
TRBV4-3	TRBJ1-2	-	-	CASSQARGEDGYTF	TGCGCCAGCAGCCAAGCCAGGGGTGAGGATGGCTACACCTTC
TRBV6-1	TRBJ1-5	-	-	CASSERGSNQPQHF	TGTGCCAGCAGTGAAAGAGGGAGCAATCAGCCCCAGCATTTT
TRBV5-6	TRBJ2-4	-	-	CASSTGQLLAKNIQYF	TGTGCCAGCAGCACGGGACAACTGCTAGCCAAAAACATTCAGTACTTC
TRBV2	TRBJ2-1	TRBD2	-	CASSSLTSGGAGQFF	TGTGCCAGCAGTTCCCTGACTAGCGGGGGGGCCGGGCAGTTCTTC
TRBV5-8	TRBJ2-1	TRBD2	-	CASTQITSGRSFF	TGTGCCAGCACCCAGATCACTAGCGGGCGTTCATTCTTC
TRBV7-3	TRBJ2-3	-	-	CASSLSGSRSDTQYF	TGTGCCAGCAGCTTATCCGGTAGTCGCTCAGATACGCAGTATTTT
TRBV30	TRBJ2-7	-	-	CAWSDTYEQYF	TGTGCCTGGAGTGACACCTACGAGCAGTACTTC
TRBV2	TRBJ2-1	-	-	CASSQRRGFSYNEQFF	TGTGCCAGCAGTCAAAGGCGGGGTTTCTCCTACAATGAGCAGTTCTTC
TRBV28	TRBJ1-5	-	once	CASSLWAGQSSNQPQHF	TGTGCCAGCAGTTTATGGGCAGGACAGTCTAGCAATCAGCCCCAGCATTTT
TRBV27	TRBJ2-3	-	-	CASSQTSRGQRDTQYF	TGTGCCAGCAGCCAGACTTCACGTGGACAGCGAGATACGCAGTATTTT
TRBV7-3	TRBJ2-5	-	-	CASSPQAGTQETQYF	TGTGCCAGCAGCCCCCAGGCGGGGACCCAAGAGACCCAGTACTTC
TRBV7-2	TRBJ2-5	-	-	CASSITSGETQYF	TGTGCCAGCAGCATAACTTCGGGGGAGACCCAGTACTTC
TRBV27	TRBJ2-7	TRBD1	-	CASSAGTGVQVGSYEQYF	TGTGCCAGCAGCGCCGGGACAGGGGTCCAGGTGGGCTCCTACGAGCAGTACTTC
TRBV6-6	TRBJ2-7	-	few	CASSRTASYEQYF	TGTGCCAGCAGCCGGACTGCCTCCTACGAGCAGTACTTC
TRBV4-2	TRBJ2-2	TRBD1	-	CASSQAAGGGTGELFF	TGTGCCAGCAGCCAAGCTGCAGGGGGCGGGACCGGGGAGCTGTTTTTT
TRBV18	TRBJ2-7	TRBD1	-	CASSPGQGYSYEQYF	TGTGCCAGCTCACCCGGACAGGGGTACTCCTACGAGCAGTACTTC
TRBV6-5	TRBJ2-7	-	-	CASSSGTPSYEQYF	TGTGCCAGCAGCTCCGGGACACCCTCCTACGAGCAGTACTTC
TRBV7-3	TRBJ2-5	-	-	CASSLGGSKTQYF	TGTGCCAGCAGCTTAGGAGGGTCGAAGACCCAGTACTTC
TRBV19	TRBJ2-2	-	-	CASSRGTGELFF	TGTGCCAGTAGCAGGGGCACCGGGGAGCTGTTTTTT
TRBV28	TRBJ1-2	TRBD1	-	CASKPGQGWGYTF	TGTGCCAGCAAACCGGGACAGGGTTGGGGCTACACCTTC
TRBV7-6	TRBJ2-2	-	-	CASSYDRIHTNTGELFF	TGTGCCAGCAGCTACGACAGAATTCACACGAACACCGGGGAGCTGTTTTTT
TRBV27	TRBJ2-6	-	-	CASSPTAEGVGANVLTF	TGTGCCAGCAGCCCAACGGCCGAGGGGGTTGGGGCCAACGTCCTGACTTTC
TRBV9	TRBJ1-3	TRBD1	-	CASSVGTGVGNTIYF	TGTGCCAGCAGCGTAGGTACAGGGGTAGGAAACACCATATATTTT
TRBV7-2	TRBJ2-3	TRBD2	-	CASSLARIAGVDTQYF	TGTGCCAGCAGCTTAGCAAGAATAGCGGGGGTAGATACGCAGTATTTT
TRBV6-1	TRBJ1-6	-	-	CASSVGESYNSPLHF	TGTGCCAGCAGTGTCGGGGAATCCTATAATTCACCCCTCCACTTT
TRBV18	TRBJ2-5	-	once	CASSPSGSQETQYF	TGTGCCAGCTCACCAAGTGGCAGCCAAGAGACCCAGTACTTC
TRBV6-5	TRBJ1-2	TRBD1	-	CASRRQGLNYGYTF	TGTGCCAGCAGGAGACAGGGCCTAAACTATGGCTACACCTTC
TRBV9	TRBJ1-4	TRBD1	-	CASSVGQRNEKLFF	TGTGCCAGCAGCGTGGGACAGCGTAATGAAAAACTGTTTTTT
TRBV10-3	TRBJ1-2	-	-	CAIRDSGTTNYGYTF	TGTGCCATCAGGGACTCCGGGACAACGAACTATGGCTACACCTTC
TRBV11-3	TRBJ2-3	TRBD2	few	CASSSSTGGYTDTQYF	TGTGCCAGCAGCTCTTCGACGGGAGGGTACACAGATACGCAGTATTTT
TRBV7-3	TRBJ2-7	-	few	CASSLPGEEQYF	TGTGCCAGCAGCTTACCGGGTGAGGAGCAGTACTTC
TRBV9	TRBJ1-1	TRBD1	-	CASSAAGQGRRTEAFF	TGTGCCAGCAGCGCGGCGGGACAGGGGCGCAGAACTGAAGCTTTCTTT
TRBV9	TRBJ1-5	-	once	CASSVDSRRQPQHF	TGTGCCAGCAGCGTAGACAGCAGACGTCAGCCCCAGCATTTT
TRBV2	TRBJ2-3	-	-	CASSVSGSTDTQYF	TGTGCCAGCAGTGTCTCGGGGAGCACAGATACGCAGTATTTT
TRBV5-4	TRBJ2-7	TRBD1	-	CASSLDPGTGLFGEQYF	TGTGCCAGCAGCTTGGACCCCGGGACAGGGCTATTCGGGGAGCAGTACTTC
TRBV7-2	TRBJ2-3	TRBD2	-	CASSPPGTRGDTQYF	TGTGCCAGCAGCCCACCAGGGACTAGAGGAGATACGCAGTATTTT
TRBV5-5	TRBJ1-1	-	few	CASSLDLGTEAFF	TGTGCCAGCAGCCTAGATTTGGGCACTGAAGCTTTCTTT
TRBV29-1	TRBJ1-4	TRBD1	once	CSVVGTGGDATNEKLFF	TGCAGCGTTGTAGGGACAGGGGGGGATGCAACTAATGAAAAACTGTTTTTT
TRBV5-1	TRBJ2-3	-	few	CASRPYLAFGTDTQYF	TGCGCCAGCAGACCCTACCTAGCGTTCGGCACAGATACGCAGTATTTT
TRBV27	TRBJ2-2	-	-	CASTRRQENTGELFF	TGTGCCAGCACCCGACGACAGGAGAACACCGGGGAGCTGTTTTTT
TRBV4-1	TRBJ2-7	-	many	CASSQDSEQYF	TGCGCCAGCAGCCAAGATAGCGAGCAGTACTTC
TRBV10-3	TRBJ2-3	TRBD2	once	CAISESLAGGTDTQYF	TGTGCCATCAGTGAGTCCCTAGCGGGGGGCACAGATACGCAGTATTTT